This T cell receptor (beta chain) was observed in a study of radiotherapy plus CTLA-4 blockade in lung cancer. General study results and limits: Early clonal dynamics of blood T cells, together with interferon-beta, were reported as the best response predictor. In blood, tumor-derived TCR clones expanded after radiotherapy plus ipilimumab.

Sequencing was performed with immunoSEQ multiplex PCR; in TCRdb, only in-frame clones are kept and a portion is missing. The table records 64,000 or so clones, 72% of them present only once. Remarks on this clone: Its matching antigen is unknown. The junction departs from germline at one end; a sequencing error may be responsible.

Germline V gene data show CDR1 as MGHRA and CDR2 as YSYEKL. CDR3 length: 15 amino acids. Chemo-refractory metastatic non-small-cell lung cancer patients received focal radiation with ipilimumab CTLA-4 blockade. The sequenced sample was peripheral blood, obtained from a patient treated with radiotherapy plus ipilimumab. The clonotype was recovered from a human donor with non-small cell lung cancer whose response to radiotherapy plus ipilimumab could not be evaluated. The chain links TRBV4-1 to TRBJ1-1; maybe TRBD1 (6 bases). The CDR3 DNA reads TGCGCCAGCAGCCAAGGCAGGGGCCGGAACGCTGAAGCTTTCTTT. It is translated as CASSQGRGRNAEAFF.